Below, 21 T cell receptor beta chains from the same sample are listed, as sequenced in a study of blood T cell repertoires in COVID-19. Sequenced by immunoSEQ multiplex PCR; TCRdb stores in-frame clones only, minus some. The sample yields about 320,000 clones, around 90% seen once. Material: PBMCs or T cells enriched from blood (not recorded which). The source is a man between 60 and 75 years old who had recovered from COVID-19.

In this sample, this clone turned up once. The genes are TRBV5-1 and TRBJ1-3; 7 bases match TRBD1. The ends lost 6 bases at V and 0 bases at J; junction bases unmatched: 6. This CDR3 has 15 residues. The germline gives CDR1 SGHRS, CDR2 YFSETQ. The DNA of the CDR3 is TGCGCCAGCACCTGGGACAGCAGCTCTGGAAACACCATATATTTT. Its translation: CASTWDSSSGNTIYF.

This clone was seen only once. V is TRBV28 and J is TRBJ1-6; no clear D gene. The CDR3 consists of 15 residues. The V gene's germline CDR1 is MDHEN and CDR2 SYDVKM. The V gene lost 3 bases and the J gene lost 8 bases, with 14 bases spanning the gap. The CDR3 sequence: CASSFFGVGDSPLHF. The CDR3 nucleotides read TGTGCCAGCAGTTTTTTTGGAGTTGGTGATTCACCCCTCCACTTT.

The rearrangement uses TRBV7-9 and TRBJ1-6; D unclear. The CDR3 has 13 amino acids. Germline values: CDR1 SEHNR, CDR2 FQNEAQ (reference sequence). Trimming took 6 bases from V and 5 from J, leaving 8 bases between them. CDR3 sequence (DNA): TGTGCCAGCAGTGGGCTTAATAATTCACCCCTCCACTTT. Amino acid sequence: CASSGLNNSPLHF. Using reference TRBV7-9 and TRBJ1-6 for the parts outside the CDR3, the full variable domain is DTGVSQNPRHKITKRGQNVTFRCDPISEHNRLYWYRQTLGQGPEFLTYFQNEAQLEKSRLLSDRFSAERPKGSFSTLEIQRTEQGDSAMYLCASSGLNNSPLHFGNGTRLTVT.

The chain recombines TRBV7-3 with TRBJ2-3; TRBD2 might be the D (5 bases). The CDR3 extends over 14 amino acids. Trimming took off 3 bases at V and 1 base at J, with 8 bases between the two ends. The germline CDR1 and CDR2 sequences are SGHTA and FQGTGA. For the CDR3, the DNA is TGTGCCAGCAGCTTTCTCGGGGGCACAGATACGCAGTATTTT. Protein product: CASSFLGGTDTQYF.

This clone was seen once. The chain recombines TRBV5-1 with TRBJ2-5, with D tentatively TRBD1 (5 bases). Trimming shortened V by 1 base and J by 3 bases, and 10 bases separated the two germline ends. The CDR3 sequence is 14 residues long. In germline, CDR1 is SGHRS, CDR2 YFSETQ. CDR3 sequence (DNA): TGCGCCAGCAGCTTGAAGGGGTGGGAAGAGACCCAGTACTTC. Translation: CASSLKGWEETQYF.

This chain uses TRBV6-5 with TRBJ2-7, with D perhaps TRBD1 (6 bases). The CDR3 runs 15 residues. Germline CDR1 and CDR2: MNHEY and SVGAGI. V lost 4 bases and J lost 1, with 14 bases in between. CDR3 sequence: CASSFQRTASYEQYF. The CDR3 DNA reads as TGTGCCAGCAGTTTTCAGCGGACAGCGTCCTACGAGCAGTACTTC.

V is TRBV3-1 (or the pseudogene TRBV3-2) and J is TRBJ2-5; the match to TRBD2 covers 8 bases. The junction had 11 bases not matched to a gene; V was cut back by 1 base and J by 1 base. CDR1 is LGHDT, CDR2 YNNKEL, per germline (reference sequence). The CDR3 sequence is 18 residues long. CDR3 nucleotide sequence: TGTGCCAGCAGCCAAGGCAGTAAACGGGAGGGCCCCCAAGAGACCCAGTACTTC. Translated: CASSQGSKREGPQETQYF.

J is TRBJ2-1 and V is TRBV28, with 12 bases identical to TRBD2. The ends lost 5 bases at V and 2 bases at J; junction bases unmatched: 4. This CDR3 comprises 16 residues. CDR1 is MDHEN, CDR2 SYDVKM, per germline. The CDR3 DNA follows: TGTGCCAGCAGTCAGTGGACTAGCGGGACCTACAATGAGCAGTTCTTC. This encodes CASSQWTSGTYNEQFF.

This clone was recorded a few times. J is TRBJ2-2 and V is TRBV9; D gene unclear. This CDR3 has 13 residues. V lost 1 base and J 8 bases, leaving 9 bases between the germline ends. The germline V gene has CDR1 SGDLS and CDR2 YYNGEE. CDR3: CASSVRGTGELFF. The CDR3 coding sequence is TGTGCCAGCAGCGTAAGAGGTACTGGGGAGCTGTTTTTT.

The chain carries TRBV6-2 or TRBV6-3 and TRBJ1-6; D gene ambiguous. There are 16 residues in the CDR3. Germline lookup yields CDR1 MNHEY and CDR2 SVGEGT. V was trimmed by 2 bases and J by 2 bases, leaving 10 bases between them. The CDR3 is CASSYVADTYNSPLHF. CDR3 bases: TGTGCCAGCAGTTACGTCGCAGATACCTATAATTCACCCCTCCACTTT.

CDR3 DNA: TGTGCCAGCAGCTTAGGGGGGCCCTACGAGCAGTACTTC. Protein product: CASSLGGPYEQYF. The chain recombines TRBV7-2 with TRBJ2-7; perhaps TRBD1 as D (6 bases). The CDR3 extends over 13 amino acids. In germline, CDR1 is SGHTA, CDR2 FQGNSA. Trimming shortened V by 1 base and J by 2 bases, and 6 bases separated the two germline ends.

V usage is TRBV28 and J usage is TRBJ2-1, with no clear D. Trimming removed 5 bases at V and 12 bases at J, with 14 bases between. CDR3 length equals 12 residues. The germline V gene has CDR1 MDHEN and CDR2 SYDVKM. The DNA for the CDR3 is TGTGCCAGCAGTCAGACTCGAAAGGCGCAGTTCTTC. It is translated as CASSQTRKAQFF.

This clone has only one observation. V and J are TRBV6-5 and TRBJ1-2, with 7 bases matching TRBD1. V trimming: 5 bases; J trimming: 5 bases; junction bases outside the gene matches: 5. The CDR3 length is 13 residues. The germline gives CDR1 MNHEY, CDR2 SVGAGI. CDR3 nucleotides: TGTGCCAGCAGTCGCGGGACAGCGTATGGCTACACCTTC. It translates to CASSRGTAYGYTF.

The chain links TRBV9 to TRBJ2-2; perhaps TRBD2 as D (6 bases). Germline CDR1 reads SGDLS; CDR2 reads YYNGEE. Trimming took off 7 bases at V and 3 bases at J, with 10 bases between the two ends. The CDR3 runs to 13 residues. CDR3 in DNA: TGTGCCAGCCATCCGGGGGACACCGGGGAGCTGTTTTTT. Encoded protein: CASHPGDTGELFF.

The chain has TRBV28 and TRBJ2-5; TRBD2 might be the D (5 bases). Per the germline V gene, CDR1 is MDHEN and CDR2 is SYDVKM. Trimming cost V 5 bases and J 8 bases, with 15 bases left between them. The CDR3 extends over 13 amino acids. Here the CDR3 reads CASSGTSPITQYF. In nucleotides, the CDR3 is TGTGCCAGCAGTGGTACTAGTCCTATTACCCAGTACTTC.

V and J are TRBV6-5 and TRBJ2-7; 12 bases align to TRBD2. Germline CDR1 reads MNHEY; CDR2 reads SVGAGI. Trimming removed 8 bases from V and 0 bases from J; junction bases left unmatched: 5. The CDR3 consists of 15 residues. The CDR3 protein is CASGLTSGSSYEQYF. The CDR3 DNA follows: TGTGCCAGCGGGTTGACTAGCGGGAGCTCCTACGAGCAGTACTTC.

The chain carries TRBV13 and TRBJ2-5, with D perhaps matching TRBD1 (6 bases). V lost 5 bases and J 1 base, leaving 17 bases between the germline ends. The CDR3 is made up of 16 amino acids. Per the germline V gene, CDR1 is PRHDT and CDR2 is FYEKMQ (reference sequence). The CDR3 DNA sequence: TGTGCCAGCAGCCACCCAGGGGTGGCCCCCCAAGAGACCCAGTACTTC. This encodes CASSHPGVAPQETQYF. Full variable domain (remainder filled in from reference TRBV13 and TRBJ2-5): AAGVIQSPRHLIKEKRETATLKCYPIPRHDTVYWYQQGPGQDPQFLISFYEKMQSDKGSIPDRFSAQQFSDYHSELNMSSLELGDSALYFCASSHPGVAPQETQYFGPGTRLLVL.

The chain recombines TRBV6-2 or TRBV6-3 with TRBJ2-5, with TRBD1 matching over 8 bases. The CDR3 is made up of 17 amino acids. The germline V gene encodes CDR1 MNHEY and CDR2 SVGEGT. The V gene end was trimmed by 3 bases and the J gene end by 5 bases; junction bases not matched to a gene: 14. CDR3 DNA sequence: TGTGCCAGCAGTTATTCCCCCCGGACAGGGTGGAAGGAGACCCAGTACTTC. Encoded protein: CASSYSPRTGWKETQYF.

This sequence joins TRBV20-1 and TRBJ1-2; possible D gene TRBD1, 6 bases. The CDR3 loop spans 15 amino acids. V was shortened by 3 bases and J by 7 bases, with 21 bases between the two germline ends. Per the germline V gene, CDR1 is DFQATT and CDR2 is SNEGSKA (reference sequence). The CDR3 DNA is TGCAGTGCTAGTCCGGGACAAGGTGTCTTTGGTGGCTACACCTTC. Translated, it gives CSASPGQGVFGGYTF.

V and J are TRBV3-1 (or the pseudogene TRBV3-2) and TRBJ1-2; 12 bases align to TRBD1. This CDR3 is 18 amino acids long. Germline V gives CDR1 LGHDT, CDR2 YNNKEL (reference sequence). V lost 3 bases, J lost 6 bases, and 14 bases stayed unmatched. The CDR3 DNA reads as TGTGCCAGCAGCCAGGGACAGGGACAGGGGGCGCCCCTTGATGGCTACACCTTC. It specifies CASSQGQGQGAPLDGYTF.

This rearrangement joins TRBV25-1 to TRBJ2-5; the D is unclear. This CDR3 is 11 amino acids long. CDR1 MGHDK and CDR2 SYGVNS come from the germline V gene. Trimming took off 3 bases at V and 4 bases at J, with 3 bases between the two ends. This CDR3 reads CASSDRETQYF. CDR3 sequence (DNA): TGTGCCAGCAGTGACAGAGAGACCCAGTACTTC.